The clone carrying this T cell receptor (beta chain) was seen ten or more times. Its antigen is still unknown. The CDR3 covers 16 residues. CDR1 is SEHNR and CDR2 is FQNEAQ in the germline V gene (reference sequence). After removal of 6 bases from V and 7 bases from J, the junction contained 13 bases not matched to a gene. The sample comes from a study of CD8 T cells in ankylosing spondylitis. The study's findings and limits: Some of these motif variants have turned up before, in reports on reactive arthritis synovial fluid and blood. Blood of patients with ankylosing spondylitis appeared to be characterized by a TCR beta motif of 8 or 9 highly homologous variants. Clones linked to the disease showed a CD8+ phenotype. They occurred at relatively low frequencies in peripheral blood. The clones that were linked to disease were reported to be significantly enriched in matched synovial fluid samples from ankylosing spondylitis patients.

Via MiXCR, TCRdb re-called the 5' RACE reads, giving one row per CDR3 protein. The sample includes 200,000 to 250,000 distinct CDR3 sequences, 8% to 11% of them seen just once. Sequenced material: blood, either unsorted or a sorted T cell fraction (not recorded which). This chain joins TRBV7-9 and TRBJ2-1; 9 bases align to TRBD2. The TCR comes from a male donor with ankylosing spondylitis or in good health (not recorded which). The CDR3 DNA is TGTGCCAGCAGTTGGCCAAGGCGGGAGGGCGCAAATGAGCAGTTCTTC. Protein sequence: CASSWPRREGANEQFF.